A single sample gave rise to the 11 T cell receptor beta chains below, sequenced in a study of metastatic and nonmetastatic thyroid tumors. TCRdb re-processed the PCR reads through MiXCR. The sample contains several thousand clones, 34% of which appear only once. Each patient went into thyroid surgery without having received any treatment. Sequencing used adjacent normal tissue. The source is a male donor with papillary thyroid cancer or a benign thyroid nodule (not recorded which). Some clones in this sample may be carry-over from other donors' samples.

The sample holds a few counts of this clone. The V and J genes are TRBV7-3 and TRBJ1-6; TRBD1 might be the D (6 bases). Germline V gene lookup returns CDR1 SGHTA and CDR2 FQGTGA. V was pared by 0 bases and J by 9 bases, with 12 bases between. The CDR3 length is 15 residues. CDR3 loop: CASSLTGRGSSPLHF. The CDR3 region has the DNA TGTGCCAGCAGCTTAACCGGCAGGGGAAGTTCACCCCTCCACTTT. Full variable domain (remainder filled in from reference TRBV7-3 and TRBJ1-6): GAGVSQTPSNKVTEKGKYVELRCDPISGHTALYWYRQSLGQGPEFLIYFQGTGAADDSGLPNDRFFAVRPEGSVSTLKIQRTERGDSAVYLCASSLTGRGSSPLHFGNGTRLTVT.

The chain couples TRBV10-3 to TRBJ1-2; possibly TRBD1 for D (6 bases). The CDR3 loop spans 15 amino acids. Germline V CDR1 and CDR2: ENHRY, SYGVKD. V was shortened by 6 bases and J by 5 bases, with 19 bases between the two germline ends. CDR3: CAIRIRQDESYGYTF. The DNA of the CDR3 is TGTGCCATCAGGATTAGACAGGATGAGTCGTATGGCTACACCTTC.

This clone is labeled large. The rearrangement links TRBV12-3 or TRBV12-4 to TRBJ2-3, with D possibly matching TRBD1 (5 bases). V lost 6 bases, J lost 2 bases, and 12 bases lay in between. CDR3 length: 14 amino acids. In DNA, the CDR3 is TGTGCCAGCAGCGTCGACAGTTACACAGATACGCAGTATTTT. This translates into CASSVDSYTDTQYF.

The chain uses TRBV2 and TRBJ2-7; the match to TRBD1 covers 10 bases. The J segment lost 3 bases and the V segment lost 6 bases, leaving 11 bases of the junction unmatched. The CDR3 runs to 16 residues. Per germline, CDR1 SNHLY and CDR2 FYNNEI. The CDR3 DNA reads as TGTGCCAGCAGAGAGGCCGGGACAGGGGTTGGCTACGAGCAGTACTTC. Amino acid sequence: CASREAGTGVGYEQYF.

The chain combines TRBV29-1 with TRBJ2-7; 7 bases are a match to TRBD1. V was pared by 4 bases and J by 2 bases, with 11 bases of the junction left unmatched. From germline, CDR1 is SQVTM and CDR2 ANQGSEA. CDR3 length: 15 residues. The DNA for the CDR3 is TGCAGCGTTGGCAACAGGGGAATACCACCCTACGAGCAGTACTTC. Its protein is CSVGNRGIPPYEQYF.

In its sample, this clone was seen a few times. The V call is TRBV11-2, the J call TRBJ2-5, with D unclear. The germline V and J ends were trimmed by 6 bases and 1 base, with 21 bases remaining between them. The CDR3 is made up of 17 amino acids. The germline V gene encodes CDR1 SGHAT and CDR2 FQNNGV. The DNA for the CDR3 is TGTGCCAGCAGACGCGCTGGAGTCGGGCTTGTCCAAGAGACCCAGTACTTC. It codes for CASRRAGVGLVQETQYF.

The CDR3 sequence: CASSLVGQGKNSPLHF. In nucleotides, the CDR3 is TGCGCCAGCAGCTTGGTGGGACAGGGGAAGAATTCACCCCTCCACTTT. This rearrangement joins TRBV5-1 to TRBJ1-6; 10 bases agree with TRBD1. The CDR3 spans 16 residues. Germline V CDR1 and CDR2: SGHRS, YFSETQ. After removal of 0 bases from V and 7 bases from J, the junction contained 4 bases not matched to a gene.

The genes are TRBV7-3 and TRBJ1-2; D ambiguous. The V end lost 1 base, the J end lost 8 bases, and 11 bases lay between the germline ends. The CDR3 has 13 residues. CDR1 and CDR2 (germline): SGHTA, FQGTGA. CDR3 loop: CASSLSTGKGYTF. Here the CDR3 DNA reads TGTGCCAGCAGCTTAAGTACTGGGAAGGGCTACACCTTC.

This clone was counted between two and nine times. V is TRBV6-1 and J is TRBJ1-5; D unresolved. The CDR3 runs to 16 residues. The ends were cut back, 1 base at V and 4 bases at J, with 14 bases in the middle. Germline CDR1 and CDR2: MNHNS and SASEGT. The CDR3 here is CASSEGFAWINQPQHF. The CDR3 nucleotides are TGTGCCAGCAGTGAAGGGTTTGCCTGGATTAATCAGCCCCAGCATTTT.

The chain employs TRBV19 and TRBJ2-3, with 7 bases lining up with TRBD1. This CDR3 comprises 18 residues. Trimming took 3 bases from V and 7 from J; bases not matched to a gene: 19. Germline V gives CDR1 LNHDA, CDR2 SQIVND (reference sequence). The CDR3 DNA sequence: TGTGCCAGTAGTATCAGCGCAGGGGGATTCCTATCCGGATATACGCAGTATTTT. Its translation is CASSISAGGFLSGYTQYF.

The CDR3, as DNA: TGTGCCAGCAGTCCCGGGACAGGGATTGAGCAGTTCTTC. Its translation: CASSPGTGIEQFF. The chain employs TRBV12-3 or TRBV12-4 and TRBJ2-1; 9 bases line up with TRBD1. The CDR3 has 13 residues. With V trimmed by 5 bases and J by 9 bases, 5 bases remained unmatched.